The rows below give T cell receptor beta chains drawn from one sample of a study of beta chain features in type 1 diabetes. Using immunoSEQ multiplex PCR, the repertoire was profiled, and TCRdb retains in-frame clones only, with some absent. The sample contains 150,000 to 190,000 clones, about 9.4% of which appear only once. Material for sequencing was central memory CD4+ T cells from blood. These receptors were obtained from a man younger than 45 with type 1 diabetes. The CDR3 runs from the conserved cysteine through the conserved F or W.

TRBV27	TRBJ2-7	15	CASSQGLAASYEQYF
TRBV19	TRBJ1-5	15	CASSIETGGTQPQHF
TRBV25-1	TRBJ2-1	12	CASRGLAEEQFF
TRBV5-4	TRBJ2-1	13	CASSRDSGNEQFF
TRBV5-1	TRBJ2-1	13	CASNPGQINEQFF
TRBV29-1	TRBJ2-3	15	CSVEPLAGAADTQYF
TRBV6-6	TRBJ2-4	15	CASSYGTSGKNIQYF
TRBV27	TRBJ2-5	12	CASSSSKETQYF
TRBV15	TRBJ2-7	18	CATSRDLTSGSMFYEQYF
TRBV27	TRBJ2-6	16	CASSPGGPSGANVLTF
TRBV10-3	TRBJ2-7	14	CAVSPGQGAHEQYF
TRBV7-2	TRBJ2-7	12	CASRPDSYEQYF
TRBV5-1	TRBJ2-1	16	CASSPVGSGSYNEQFF
TRBV29-1	TRBJ2-5	12	CSVEVIAETQYF
TRBV30	TRBJ2-7	14	CAWSVRGRGREQYF
TRBV27	TRBJ1-5	14	CASSLRYSNQPQHF
TRBV5-1	TRBJ1-1	14	CASSLLPEGTEAFF
TRBV5-1	TRBJ2-5	15	CASWPLAGGQETQYF
TRBV19	TRBJ1-4	14	CASSDPGQGEKLFF
TRBV6-5	TRBJ1-2	16	CASSYSRTTLGYGYTF
TRBV2	TRBJ2-1	17	CASAKLEDGSSYNEQFF
TRBV9	TRBJ2-2	16	CASSASSGRFAGELFF
TRBV30	TRBJ2-5	13	CAWRSGAQETQYF